These 15 T cell receptor beta chains were sequenced from one sample in a study of T cell repertoires in cytomegalovirus infection. For these receptors, no antigen is known. TCRdb processed the reads anew with MiXCR; each CDR3 protein has one entry. The repertoire holds around 570,000 distinct CDR3 sequences, with roughly 43% as singletons. The sequencing used cultured PBMCs, collected from culture after CMV antigen stimulation. The receptors were gathered from a human donor in good health (CMV status not recorded). Some clones in this sample may be carry-over from other donors' samples.

In this sample, this clonotype turned up a few times. The rearrangement links TRBV7-8 to TRBJ1-4, with D tentatively TRBD1 (5 bases). Germline V gene data show CDR1 as SGHVS and CDR2 as FQNEAQ. The CDR3 sequence is 14 residues long. V was shortened by 6 bases and J by 8 bases, with 16 bases between the two germline ends. CDR3 loop: CASSIRDVREKLFF. The CDR3 bases are TGTGCCAGCAGTATCAGGGATGTGAGGGAAAAACTGTTTTTT.

V is TRBV5-6 and J is TRBJ2-1; D may correspond to TRBD1 or TRBD2 (5 bases each). The germline V gene has CDR1 SGHDT and CDR2 YYEEEE. The CDR3 runs to 13 residues. V was cut by 3 bases and J by 6 bases, with 10 bases left in between. This CDR3 reads CASSSAGANEQFF. As DNA, the CDR3 is TGTGCCAGCAGCTCCGCCGGGGCCAATGAGCAGTTCTTC.

Concerning this clonotype: This could be a read error, since a much larger clone is one nucleotide away. V usage is TRBV7-2 and J usage is TRBJ2-7, with a weak D call TRBD2 (7 bases). The CDR3 is made up of 14 amino acids. The V end was cut by 2 bases, the J end by 3 bases, with 11 bases between. Germline loops: CDR1 SGHTA, CDR2 FQGNSA. The DNA of the CDR3 is TGTGCCAGCAGCTTAATAGGGGGGGTCTACGAGCAGTACTTC. This sequence encodes CASSLIGGVYEQYF.

The rearrangement uses TRBV25-1 and TRBJ1-1, with a possible D match to TRBD1 (6 bases). Germline assignment: CDR1 MGHDK and CDR2 SYGVNS. Trimming shortened V by 4 bases and J by 5 bases, and 14 bases separated the two germline ends. The CDR3 sequence is 14 residues long. As DNA, the CDR3 is TGTGCCAGCAGTGCCATGGGGGGGCGTACTGAAGCTTTCTTT. Encoded protein: CASSAMGGRTEAFF.

The chain uses TRBV10-2 and TRBJ2-1; the match to TRBD1 covers 8 bases. The CDR3 extends over 15 amino acids. Trimming took 7 bases from V and 0 from J; bases not matched to a gene: 5. Germline V CDR1 and CDR2: WSHSY, SAAADI. The CDR3 bases are TGCGCCAGCAAGCAGGGACAGGACTCCTACAATGAGCAGTTCTTC. It is translated as CASKQGQDSYNEQFF.

The chain is built from TRBV27 and TRBJ2-3; unclear D gene. The CDR3 spans 12 residues. CDR1 and CDR2 from the germline V gene are MNHEY and SMNVEV (reference sequence). V was cut by 8 bases and J by 7 bases, with 13 bases left in between. The CDR3 bases are TGTGCCAGCGGCCTATTAGGAAATACGCAGTATTTT. Amino acids: CASGLLGNTQYF.

This clonotype was detected only a few times. The V gene is TRBV6-6, the J gene TRBJ2-7; maybe TRBD1 (6 bases). V lost 0 bases and J 2 bases, leaving 14 bases between the germline ends. Germline CDR1 MNHNY, CDR2 SVGAGI (reference sequence). The CDR3 runs 16 residues. This CDR3 reads CASSYSGRGPPYEQYF. DNA of the CDR3: TGTGCCAGCAGTTACTCTGGCAGGGGTCCCCCCTACGAGCAGTACTTC.

With regard to this clonotype: A junction boundary mismatches the germline segment, possibly from a read error. V is TRBV19 and J is TRBJ2-1; D might be TRBD1 (5 bases). This CDR3 comprises 16 residues. Germline V gene sequence: CDR1 LNHDA, CDR2 SQIVND (reference sequence). As DNA, the CDR3 is TGTGCCAGTAGCAATCGCCCCAGGGTGTACTACAAAGAGCAGTTCTTC. Encoded protein: CASSNRPRVYYKEQFF.

This clonotype was seen a handful of times. The genes are TRBV4-1 and TRBJ1-6; tentative D call: TRBD1 (5 bases). The V end was cut by 0 bases, the J end by 0 bases, with 12 bases between. CDR1 MGHRA and CDR2 YSYEKL come from the germline V gene. The CDR3 is 18 amino acids. The chain's CDR3 is CASSQEIDSSSYNSPLHF. The CDR3 DNA reads as TGCGCCAGCAGCCAAGAGATTGACAGTAGCTCCTATAATTCACCCCTCCACTTT.

The chain couples TRBV28 to TRBJ2-7, with D perhaps TRBD1 or TRBD2 (5 bases each). Germline-derived CDR1 and CDR2 are MDHEN and SYDVKM. Trimming shortened V by 6 bases and J by 5 bases, and 17 bases separated the two germline ends. The CDR3 covers 14 residues. In DNA form, the CDR3 reads TGTGCCAGCAGACCGGGACCGACTTGGGACGAGCAGTACTTC. Translating gives CASRPGPTWDEQYF.

In its sample, this clonotype was seen a few times. The gene calls are TRBV28 and TRBJ2-4; D uncertain. This CDR3 is built from 13 residues. V was clipped by 10 bases and J by 0 bases, with 10 bases between them. Germline CDR1 is MDHEN and CDR2 is SYDVKM. The CDR3: CATRFRAKNIQYF. CDR3 coding DNA: TGTGCCACCCGCTTTAGAGCCAAAAACATTCAGTACTTC.

Of note for this clonotype: The CDR3 does not end in the conserved phenylalanine or tryptophan, so this is likely a read error. This chain links TRBV7-2 with TRBJ2-1; the D is unclear. Trimming shortened V by 2 bases and J by 8 bases, and 13 bases separated the two germline ends. This CDR3 is built from 14 residues. Germline assignment: CDR1 SGHTA and CDR2 FQGNSA. The CDR3 nucleotides are TGTGCCAGCAGCTTACGGGCCCGGATATATGAGCAGTTCCTC. Protein: CASSLRARIYEQFL.

The J gene is TRBJ2-5, the V gene TRBV6-5; maybe TRBD2 (6 bases). This CDR3 region has 15 residues. V was clipped by 8 bases and J by 4 bases, with 20 bases between them. Germline CDR1 is MNHEY and CDR2 is SVGAGI. As DNA, the CDR3 is TGTGCCAGCGGTGATCGGGGGAGCGGCCCAGAGACCCAGTACTTC. This sequence encodes CASGDRGSGPETQYF.

The rearrangement uses TRBV6-5 and TRBJ2-3, with D possibly TRBD2 on 6 matching bases. V lost 5 bases and J 5 bases, leaving 20 bases between the germline ends. This CDR3 has 16 amino acids. Germline V CDR1 and CDR2: MNHEY, SVGAGI. CDR3: CASSEAGLPSRDTQYF. The CDR3, as DNA: TGTGCCAGCAGTGAAGCTGGACTACCTTCACGAGATACGCAGTATTTT.

The rearrangement joins TRBV19 to TRBJ2-2; tentatively, D is TRBD2 (6 bases). V gave up 5 bases and J gave up 4 bases, with 14 bases separating them. This CDR3 is 15 amino acids long. Germline CDR1 and CDR2: LNHDA and SQIVND (reference sequence). CDR3 residues: CASSEAGMSTGELFF. CDR3 in DNA: TGTGCCAGTAGTGAAGCGGGTATGAGCACCGGGGAGCTGTTTTTT.